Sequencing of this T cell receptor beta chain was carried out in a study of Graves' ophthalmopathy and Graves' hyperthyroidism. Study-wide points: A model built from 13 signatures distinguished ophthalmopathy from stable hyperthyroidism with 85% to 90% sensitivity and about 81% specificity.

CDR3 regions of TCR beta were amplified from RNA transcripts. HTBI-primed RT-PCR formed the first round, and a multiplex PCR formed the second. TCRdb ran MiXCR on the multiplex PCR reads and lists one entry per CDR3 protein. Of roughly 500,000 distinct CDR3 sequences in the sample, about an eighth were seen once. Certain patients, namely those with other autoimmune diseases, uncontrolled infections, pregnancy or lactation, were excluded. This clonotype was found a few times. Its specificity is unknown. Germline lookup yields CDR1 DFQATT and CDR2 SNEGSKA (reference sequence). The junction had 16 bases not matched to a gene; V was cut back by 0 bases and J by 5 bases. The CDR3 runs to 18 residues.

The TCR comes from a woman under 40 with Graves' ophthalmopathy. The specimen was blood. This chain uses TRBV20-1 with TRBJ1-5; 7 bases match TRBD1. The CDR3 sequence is CSARDPPYSRGRDQPQHF. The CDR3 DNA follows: TGCAGTGCTAGAGATCCCCCCTACTCCAGGGGGAGAGATCAGCCCCAGCATTTT.